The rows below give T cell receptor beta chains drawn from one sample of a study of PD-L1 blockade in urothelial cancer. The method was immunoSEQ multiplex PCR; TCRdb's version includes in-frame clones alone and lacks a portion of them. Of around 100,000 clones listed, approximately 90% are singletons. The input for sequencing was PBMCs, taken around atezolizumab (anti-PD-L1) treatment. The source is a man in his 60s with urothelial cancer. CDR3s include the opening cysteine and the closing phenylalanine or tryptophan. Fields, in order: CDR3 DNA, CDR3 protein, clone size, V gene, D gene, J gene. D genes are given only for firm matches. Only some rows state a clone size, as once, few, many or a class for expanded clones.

cdr3_nt: TGCGCCAGCAGCTTGGCAGGTTCGTCTGGCCAAGAGACCCAGTACTTC; cdr3_aa: CASSLAGSSGQETQYF; clone_size: .; v_call: TRBV5-1; d_call: .; j_call: TRBJ2-5
cdr3_nt: TGTGCCAGCAGTGTAACAGGGGATGAAGCTTTCTTT; cdr3_aa: CASSVTGDEAFF; clone_size: once; v_call: TRBV6-6; d_call: TRBD1; j_call: TRBJ1-1
cdr3_nt: TGTGCCAGCAGCCAAGGTGGAGACCATCAGCCCCAGCATTTT; cdr3_aa: CASSQGGDHQPQHF; clone_size: .; v_call: TRBV4-2; d_call: .; j_call: TRBJ1-5
cdr3_nt: TGTGCCAGCAGTGGACAACCGAACACTGAAGCTTTCTTT; cdr3_aa: CASSGQPNTEAFF; clone_size: .; v_call: TRBV2; d_call: .; j_call: TRBJ1-1
cdr3_nt: TGTGCCATCAGTGCGTTAGCGGGACTGTCTGAGACCCAGTACTTC; cdr3_aa: CAISALAGLSETQYF; clone_size: .; v_call: TRBV10-3; d_call: TRBD2; j_call: TRBJ2-5
cdr3_nt: TGTGCCAGCAGCTTTCGAGGGGGTTTTAATACCTACGAGCAGTACTTC; cdr3_aa: CASSFRGGFNTYEQYF; clone_size: .; v_call: TRBV5-6; d_call: .; j_call: TRBJ2-7
cdr3_nt: TGTGCCAGCAGTTTGGGGCAGGGGACGCCGGGAGAGACCCAGTACTTC; cdr3_aa: CASSLGQGTPGETQYF; clone_size: .; v_call: TRBV28; d_call: .; j_call: TRBJ2-5
cdr3_nt: TGCGCCAGCAGTAAGGGACAGGGGTCAGATACGCAGTATTTT; cdr3_aa: CASSKGQGSDTQYF; clone_size: .; v_call: TRBV5-1; d_call: TRBD1; j_call: TRBJ2-3
cdr3_nt: TGTGCCAGCAGCCCACAGGGGGCGTCTGGAAACACCATATATTTT; cdr3_aa: CASSPQGASGNTIYF; clone_size: few; v_call: TRBV7-2; d_call: TRBD1; j_call: TRBJ1-3
cdr3_nt: TGCGCCAGCAGCAGCGGACAGGGGGCGCCCAATGAGCAGTTCTTC; cdr3_aa: CASSSGQGAPNEQFF; clone_size: .; v_call: TRBV5-1; d_call: TRBD1; j_call: TRBJ2-1
cdr3_nt: TGTGCCAGCAGCTTAGGGGGCCTTTCCTGGTCCTATGGCTACACCTTC; cdr3_aa: CASSLGGLSWSYGYTF; clone_size: .; v_call: TRBV13; d_call: .; j_call: TRBJ1-2
cdr3_nt: TGTGCCAGCAGCTTAGCATACTCTGGAAACACCATATATTTT; cdr3_aa: CASSLAYSGNTIYF; clone_size: .; v_call: TRBV7-7; d_call: .; j_call: TRBJ1-3
cdr3_nt: TGTGCCAGCAGTTACTACAGGGCTAGCACAGATACGCAGTATTTT; cdr3_aa: CASSYYRASTDTQYF; clone_size: .; v_call: TRBV28; d_call: .; j_call: TRBJ2-3
cdr3_nt: TGTGCCAGCAGCTCTACGACAACCTACGAGCAGTACTTC; cdr3_aa: CASSSTTTYEQYF; clone_size: .; v_call: TRBV7-2; d_call: .; j_call: TRBJ2-7
cdr3_nt: TGTGCCAGCAGCCAAGATTTCGGAGGGCTAGCGGGGGGTTCGCGGGGCAATGAGCAGTTCTTC; cdr3_aa: CASSQDFGGLAGGSRGNEQFF; clone_size: once; v_call: TRBV4-2; d_call: TRBD2; j_call: TRBJ2-1
cdr3_nt: TGTGCCAGCAGATCTCCGTCCCTAGCGGGACGCGAGCAGTACTTC; cdr3_aa: CASRSPSLAGREQYF; clone_size: .; v_call: TRBV7-2; d_call: TRBD2; j_call: TRBJ2-7
cdr3_nt: TGTGCCAGCAGCTCAGGGTTATGGGTCAATCAGCCCCAGCATTTT; cdr3_aa: CASSSGLWVNQPQHF; clone_size: .; v_call: TRBV5-6; d_call: .; j_call: TRBJ1-5
cdr3_nt: TGTGCCAGCAGCCCGGGGGACCCTTCCCTATACGAGCAGTACTTC; cdr3_aa: CASSPGDPSLYEQYF; clone_size: .; v_call: TRBV7-3; d_call: .; j_call: TRBJ2-7
cdr3_nt: TGTGCCAGCAGTGAAAGCTGGGACAGGGATCGCGAGACCCAGTACTTC; cdr3_aa: CASSESWDRDRETQYF; clone_size: .; v_call: TRBV6-1; d_call: TRBD1; j_call: TRBJ2-5
cdr3_nt: TGTGCCAGCAGTTTGGAACAGAAGCTAGCAGTAACCTGGGAATACGAGCAGTACTTC; cdr3_aa: CASSLEQKLAVTWEYEQYF; clone_size: .; v_call: TRBV28; d_call: .; j_call: TRBJ2-7
cdr3_nt: TGTGCCAGCAGCAGGGGACTAGGGGTCGGCTACACCTTC; cdr3_aa: CASSRGLGVGYTF; clone_size: .; v_call: TRBV2; d_call: .; j_call: TRBJ1-2
cdr3_nt: TGTGCCAGCAGGCCGGGACAGAAGGATGGCTACACCTTC; cdr3_aa: CASRPGQKDGYTF; clone_size: .; v_call: TRBV28; d_call: TRBD1; j_call: TRBJ1-2
cdr3_nt: TGCGCCAGCAGTGGAGGGGGCGCATGGGGAGGCGGCTACACCTTC; cdr3_aa: CASSGGGAWGGGYTF; clone_size: few; v_call: TRBV10-2; d_call: TRBD1; j_call: TRBJ1-2
cdr3_nt: TGTGCCAGCAGCCGGGGACTAGCGGACACAGATACGCAGTATTTT; cdr3_aa: CASSRGLADTDTQYF; clone_size: .; v_call: TRBV11-3; d_call: TRBD2; j_call: TRBJ2-3
cdr3_nt: TGTGCCAGCAGCACGCGGACAGGGCCCCACACCTTC; cdr3_aa: CASSTRTGPHTF; clone_size: .; v_call: TRBV13; d_call: TRBD1; j_call: TRBJ1-2
cdr3_nt: TGCGCCAGCAGTGTTCGGGGGTTATTGATGGAGACCCAGTACTTC; cdr3_aa: CASSVRGLLMETQYF; clone_size: .; v_call: TRBV10-2; d_call: .; j_call: TRBJ2-5
cdr3_nt: TGTGCCAGCAGGACTAGCGGATACGAGCAGTACTTC; cdr3_aa: CASRTSGYEQYF; clone_size: .; v_call: TRBV28; d_call: TRBD2; j_call: TRBJ2-7
cdr3_nt: TGTGCCAGCTCACCGACCTGGCGCGGGGGGGCCAACGTCCTGACTTTC; cdr3_aa: CASSPTWRGGANVLTF; clone_size: .; v_call: TRBV18; d_call: .; j_call: TRBJ2-6